This T cell receptor (beta chain) originates from a study of blood T cell repertoires in COVID-19. Study details: Samples representing acute and convalescent COVID-19 were sourced from the United States, Italy and Spain. T cells, B-cell-depleted T cells, or PBMCs supplied cDNA or gDNA.

The V segment lost 0 bases and the J segment 2 bases; nucleotides outside the gene matches: 7. This CDR3 is 18 amino acids long. Germline values: CDR1 SGHRS, CDR2 YFSETQ. This table comes from immunoSEQ multiplex PCR, and its TCRdb copy is limited to in-frame clones, with some not included. The sample contains roughly 9,900 clones, around three quarters of which appear only once. The TCR originated in a human donor in a cohort sampled during active COVID-19. This chain uses TRBV5-1 with TRBJ2-2, with 10 bases aligning to TRBD2. Sequencing used peripheral blood. This CDR3 is CASSLAQRGGLNTGELFF. The CDR3 DNA reads as TGCGCCAGCAGCTTGGCGCAGCGGGGGGGCCTAAACACCGGGGAGCTGTTTTTT.